This T cell receptor (beta chain) was captured by sequencing in a study of T cell responses to AZD1222 COVID-19 vaccine. Generated by immunoSEQ multiplex PCR, the TCRdb table keeps only in-frame clones and is missing some. The table has approximately 97,000 clones, about 86% seen once. This CDR3 is 15 amino acids long. V was cut by 5 bases and J by 4 bases, with 18 bases left in between. Germline values: CDR1 SGHTA, CDR2 FQGNSA. This clone was found a few times. This sequence originates from an adult in good health. The chain couples TRBV7-2 to TRBJ2-7; D may be TRBD1 or TRBD2 (6 bases each). The source was peripheral blood, collected on day 0 of AZD1222 vaccination. The CDR3 nucleotides are TGTGCCAGCAGCCCGATGATGGGGGGCGGTTACGAGCAGTACTTC. This codes for CASSPMMGGGYEQYF. The full variable domain, its missing parts supplied by reference TRBV7-2 and TRBJ2-7, is GAGVSQSPSNKVTEKGKDVELRCDPISGHTALYWYRQSLGQGLEFLIYFQGNSAPDKSGLPSDRFSAERTGGSVSTLTIQRTQQEDSAVYLCASSPMMGGGYEQYFGPGTRLTVT.